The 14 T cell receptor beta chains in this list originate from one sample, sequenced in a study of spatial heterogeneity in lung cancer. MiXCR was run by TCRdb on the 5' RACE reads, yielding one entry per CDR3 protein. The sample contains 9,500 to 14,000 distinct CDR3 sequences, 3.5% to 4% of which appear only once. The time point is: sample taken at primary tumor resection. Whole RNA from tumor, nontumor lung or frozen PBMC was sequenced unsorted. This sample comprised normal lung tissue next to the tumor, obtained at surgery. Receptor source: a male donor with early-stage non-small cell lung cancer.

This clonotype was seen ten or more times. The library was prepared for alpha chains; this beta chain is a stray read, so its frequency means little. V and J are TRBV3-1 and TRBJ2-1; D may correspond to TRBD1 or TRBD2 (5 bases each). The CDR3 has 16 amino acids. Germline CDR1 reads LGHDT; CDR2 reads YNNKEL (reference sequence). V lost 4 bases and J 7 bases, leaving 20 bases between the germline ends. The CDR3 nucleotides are TGTGCCAGCAGCCCCCGAGGGGATAGGTGGAAGAATGAGCAGTTCTTC. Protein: CASSPRGDRWKNEQFF.

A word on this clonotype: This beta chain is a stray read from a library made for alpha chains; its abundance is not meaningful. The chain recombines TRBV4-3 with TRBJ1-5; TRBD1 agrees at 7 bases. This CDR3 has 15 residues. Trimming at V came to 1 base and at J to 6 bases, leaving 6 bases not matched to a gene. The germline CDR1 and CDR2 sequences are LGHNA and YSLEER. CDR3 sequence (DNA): TGCGCCAGCAGCCAAGTGCCAGGGGGAAGTCAGCCCCAGCATTTT. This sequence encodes CASSQVPGGSQPQHF.

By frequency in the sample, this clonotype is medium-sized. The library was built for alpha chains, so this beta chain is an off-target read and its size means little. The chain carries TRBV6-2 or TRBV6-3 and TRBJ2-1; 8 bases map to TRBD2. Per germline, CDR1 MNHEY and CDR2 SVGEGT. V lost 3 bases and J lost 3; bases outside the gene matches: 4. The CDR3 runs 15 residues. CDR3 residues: CASSYSGRDYNEQFF. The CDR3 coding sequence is TGTGCCAGCAGTTATTCCGGGAGGGACTACAATGAGCAGTTCTTC.

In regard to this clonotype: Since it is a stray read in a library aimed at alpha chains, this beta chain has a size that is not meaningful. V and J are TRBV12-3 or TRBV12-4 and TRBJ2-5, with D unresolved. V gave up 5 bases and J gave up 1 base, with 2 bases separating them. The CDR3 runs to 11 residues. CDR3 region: CASSLQETQYF. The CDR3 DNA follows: TGTGCCAGCAGTCTCCAAGAGACCCAGTACTTC.

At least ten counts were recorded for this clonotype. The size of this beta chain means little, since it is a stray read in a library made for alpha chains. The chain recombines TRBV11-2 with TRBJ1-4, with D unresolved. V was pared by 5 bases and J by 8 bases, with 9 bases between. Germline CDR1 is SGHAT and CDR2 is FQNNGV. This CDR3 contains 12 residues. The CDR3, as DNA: TGTGCCAGCAGCCGGGGTGGGGAAAAACTGTTTTTT. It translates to CASSRGGEKLFF.

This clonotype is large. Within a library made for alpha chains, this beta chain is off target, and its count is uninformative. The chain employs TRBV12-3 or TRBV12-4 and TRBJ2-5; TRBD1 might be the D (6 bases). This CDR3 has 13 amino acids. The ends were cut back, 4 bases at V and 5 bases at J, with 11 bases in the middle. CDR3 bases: TGTGCCAGCAGTTCCGGGACAACGGAGACCCAGTACTTC. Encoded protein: CASSSGTTETQYF.

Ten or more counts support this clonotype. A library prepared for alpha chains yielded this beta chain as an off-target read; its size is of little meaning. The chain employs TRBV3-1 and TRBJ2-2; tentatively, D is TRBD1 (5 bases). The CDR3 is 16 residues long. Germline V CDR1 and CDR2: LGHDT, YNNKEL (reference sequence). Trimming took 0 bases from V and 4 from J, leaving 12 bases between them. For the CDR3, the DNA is TGTGCCAGCAGCCAAGATCGAAGGGGCCTCACCGGGGAGCTGTTTTTT. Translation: CASSQDRRGLTGELFF.

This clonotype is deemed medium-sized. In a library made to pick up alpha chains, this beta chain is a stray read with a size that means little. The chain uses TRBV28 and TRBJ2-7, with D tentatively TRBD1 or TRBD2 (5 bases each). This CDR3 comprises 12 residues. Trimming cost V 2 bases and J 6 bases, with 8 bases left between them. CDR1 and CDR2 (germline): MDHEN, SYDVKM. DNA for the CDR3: TGTGCCAGCAGTTTAACGGGGACCGAGCAGTACTTC. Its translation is CASSLTGTEQYF.

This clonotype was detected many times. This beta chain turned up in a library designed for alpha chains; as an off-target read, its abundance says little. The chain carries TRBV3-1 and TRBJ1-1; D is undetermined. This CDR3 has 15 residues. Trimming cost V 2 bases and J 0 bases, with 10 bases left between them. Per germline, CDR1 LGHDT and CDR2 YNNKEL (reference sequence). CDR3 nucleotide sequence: TGTGCCAGCAGCCAAATGGGGAGGATGAACACTGAAGCTTTCTTT. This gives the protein CASSQMGRMNTEAFF. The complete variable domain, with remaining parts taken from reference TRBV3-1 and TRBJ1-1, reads DTAVSQTPKYLVTQMGNDKSIKCEQNLGHDTMYWYKQDSKKFLKIMFSYNNKELIINETVPNRFSPKSPDKAHLNLHINSLELGDSAVYFCASSQMGRMNTEAFFGQGTRLTVV.

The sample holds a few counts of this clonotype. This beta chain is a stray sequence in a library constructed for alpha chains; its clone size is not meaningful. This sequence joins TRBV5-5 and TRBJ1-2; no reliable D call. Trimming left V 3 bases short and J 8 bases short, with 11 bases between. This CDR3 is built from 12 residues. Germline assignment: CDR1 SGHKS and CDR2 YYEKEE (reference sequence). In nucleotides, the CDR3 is TGTGCCAGCAGCTACCAGACACTAGGCTACACCTTC. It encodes CASSYQTLGYTF.

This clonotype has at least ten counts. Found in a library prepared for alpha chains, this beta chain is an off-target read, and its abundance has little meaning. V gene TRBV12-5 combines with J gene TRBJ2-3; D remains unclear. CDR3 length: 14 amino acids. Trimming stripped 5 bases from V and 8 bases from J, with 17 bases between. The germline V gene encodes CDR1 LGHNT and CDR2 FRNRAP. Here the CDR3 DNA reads TGTGCTAGTGGTGTCGGATCCCCATTGGGTACGCAGTATTTT. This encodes CASGVGSPLGTQYF.

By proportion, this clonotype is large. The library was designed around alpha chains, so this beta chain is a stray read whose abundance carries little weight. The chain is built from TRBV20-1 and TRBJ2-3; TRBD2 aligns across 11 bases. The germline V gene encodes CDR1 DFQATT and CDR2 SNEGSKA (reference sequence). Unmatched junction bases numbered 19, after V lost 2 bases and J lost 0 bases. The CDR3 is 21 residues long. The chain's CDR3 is CSARWGGTGTSGGGSTDTQYF. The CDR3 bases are TGCAGTGCTAGATGGGGAGGTACCGGGACTAGCGGAGGGGGAAGCACAGATACGCAGTATTTT.

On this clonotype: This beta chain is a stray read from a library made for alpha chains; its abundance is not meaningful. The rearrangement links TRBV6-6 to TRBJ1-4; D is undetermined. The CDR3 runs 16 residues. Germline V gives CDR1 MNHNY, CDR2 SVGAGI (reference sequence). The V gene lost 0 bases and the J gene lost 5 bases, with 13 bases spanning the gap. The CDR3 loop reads CASSYSRGRTNEKLFF. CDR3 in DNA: TGTGCCAGCAGTTACTCGCGCGGCAGAACAAATGAAAAACTGTTTTTT.

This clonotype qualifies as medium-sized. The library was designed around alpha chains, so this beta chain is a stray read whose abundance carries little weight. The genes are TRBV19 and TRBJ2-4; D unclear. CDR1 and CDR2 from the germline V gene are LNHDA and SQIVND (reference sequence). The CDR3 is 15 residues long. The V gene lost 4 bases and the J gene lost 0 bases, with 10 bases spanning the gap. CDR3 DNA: TGTGCCAGTAGTACACATCTAGAAGCCAAAAACATTCAGTACTTC. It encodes CASSTHLEAKNIQYF.